The 20 T cell receptor beta chains in this list originate from one sample, sequenced in a study of T cell changes during pregnancy in multiple sclerosis. TCRdb keeps only in-frame clones here, not all; method: immunoSEQ multiplex PCR. This table has about 50,000 clones, about nine tenths appearing once. Sequences were derived from CD4+ T cells from peripheral blood mononuclear cells, sampled after pregnancy. Source of these receptors: a female donor with multiple sclerosis, enrolled in a pregnancy study.

A note on this clone: The sample contains more than one DNA sequence encoding this CDR3. The chain links TRBV7-2 to TRBJ1-2, with 8 bases identical to TRBD1. The CDR3 length is 13 residues. V was clipped by 3 bases and J by 3 bases; unmatched bases: 0. Germline lookup yields CDR1 SGHTA and CDR2 FQGNSA. CDR3 DNA: TGTGCCAGCAGCTTGGACAGGGACTATGGCTACACCTTC. It is translated as CASSLDRDYGYTF.

This chain links TRBV19 with TRBJ2-3; D gene ambiguous. CDR1 is LNHDA and CDR2 is SQIVND in the germline V gene (reference sequence). V was cut by 2 bases and J by 3 bases, with 9 bases left in between. This CDR3 contains 14 residues. The CDR3 DNA reads as TGTGCCAGTAGTATACCCGCGCGGACAGATACGCAGTATTTT. Protein product: CASSIPARTDTQYF.

The rearrangement uses TRBV5-4 and TRBJ2-1; 14 positions match TRBD2. The V and J ends lost 4 bases and 6 bases, in that order; junction bases with no gene match: 9. The germline gives CDR1 SGHNT, CDR2 YYREEE (reference sequence). The CDR3 totals 17 residues. CDR3 sequence (DNA): TGTGCCAGCAGCGGAGGGACTAGCGGGAGCCCAGCCAATGAGCAGTTCTTC. This translates into CASSGGTSGSPANEQFF. Combining the CDR3 with reference TRBV5-4 and TRBJ2-1 gives the whole variable domain ETGVTQSPTHLIKTRGQQVTLRCSSQSGHNTVSWYQQALGQGPQFIFQYYREEENGRGNFPPRFSGLQFPNYSSELNVNALELDDSALYLCASSGGTSGSPANEQFFGPGTRLTVL.

This chain joins TRBV2 and TRBJ1-5; 10 nucleotides align to TRBD1. The CDR3 has 14 amino acids. Trimming cost V 4 bases and J 7 bases; bases outside gene matches: 4. Germline CDR1 SNHLY, CDR2 FYNNEI. CDR3 DNA: TGTGCCAGCAGTGGGGACAGGGGTGGACAGCCCCAGCATTTT. Protein product: CASSGDRGGQPQHF.

CDR3 sequence: CASFENEQYF. The DNA for the CDR3 is TGTGCCAGCTTTGAGAACGAGCAGTACTTC. This chain links TRBV27 with TRBJ2-7; D is undetermined. From germline, CDR1 is MNHEY and CDR2 SMNVEV (reference sequence). Trimming took off 8 bases at V and 5 bases at J, with 7 bases between the two ends. The CDR3 sequence is 10 residues long.

The chain recombines TRBV12-2 with TRBJ2-1; the table's D call of TRBD2 was not tested on the DNA. TRBV12-2 represents a pseudogene. CDR3 length equals 21 residues. Here the CDR3 DNA reads TGTGCAAGTCGCTTAGGGGTTCGGGGGGGAGGGTTACAGAGCTCCTACAATGAGCAGTTCTTC. It encodes CASRLGVRGGGLQSSYNEQFF.

This sequence joins TRBV5-1 and TRBJ2-7; TRBD2 is a possible D gene (6 bases). The germline V and J ends were trimmed by 0 bases and 3 bases, with 16 bases remaining between them. CDR1 and CDR2 (germline): SGHRS, YFSETQ. The CDR3 is 16 residues long. CDR3 bases: TGCGCCAGCAGCTTGGGAGTGGGGGGATTTAACTACGAGCAGTACTTC. Translating it yields CASSLGVGGFNYEQYF.

The chain uses TRBV7-2 and TRBJ1-2, with no clear D. This CDR3 spans 12 amino acids. CDR1 SGHTA and CDR2 FQGNSA come from the germline V gene. The V end was cut by 6 bases, the J end by 9 bases, with 14 bases between. For the CDR3, the DNA is TGTGCCAGCAGGCCCCGGGGAGAGAGCTACACCTTC. It yields the protein CASRPRGESYTF.

This chain uses TRBV4-3 with TRBJ2-7, with TRBD1 matching 9 bases. Germline V lookup: CDR1 LGHNA, CDR2 YSLEER. V shed 1 base and J 3 bases; nucleotides not matched to a gene: 10. The CDR3 totals 17 residues. DNA of the CDR3: TGCGCCAGCAGCCAAGGGCCAGGGGGGACAGGGTTCTACGAGCAGTACTTC. Translated: CASSQGPGGTGFYEQYF.

In nucleotides, the CDR3 is TGTGCCAGCAGCATACCCATGAGCGGAATAAACACCGGGGAGCTGTTTTTT. This gives the protein CASSIPMSGINTGELFF. J is TRBJ2-2 and V is TRBV5-4; tentatively, D is TRBD2 (5 bases). Trimming pared 4 bases from V and 2 bases from J, leaving 18 bases between. Germline-derived CDR1 and CDR2 are SGHNT and YYREEE (reference sequence). This CDR3 is 17 amino acids long. The full variable domain, completed using reference TRBV5-4 and TRBJ2-2, is ETGVTQSPTHLIKTRGQQVTLRCSSQSGHNTVSWYQQALGQGPQFIFQYYREEENGRGNFPPRFSGLQFPNYSSELNVNALELDDSALYLCASSIPMSGINTGELFFGEGSRLTVL.

The V gene is TRBV7-2, the J gene TRBJ1-1, with D tentatively TRBD1 (5 bases). V lost 5 bases, J lost 5 bases, and 15 bases lay in between. Germline values: CDR1 SGHTA, CDR2 FQGNSA. The CDR3 spans 14 residues. CDR3 DNA sequence: TGTGCCAGCAGCACCCGACAGCGGGGAACTGAAGCTTTCTTT. This gives the protein CASSTRQRGTEAFF.

CDR3 sequence: CASIGRTEAFF. The CDR3 bases are TGTGCCAGCATAGGGAGAACTGAAGCTTTCTTT. The rearrangement uses TRBV28 and TRBJ1-1, with D uncertain. This CDR3 is built from 11 residues. V lost 7 bases and J lost 5, with 8 bases in between. Germline lookup yields CDR1 MDHEN and CDR2 SYDVKM.

This clone was observed a single time. The rearrangement uses TRBV7-2 and TRBJ2-3; tentative D call: TRBD1 (5 bases). V was clipped by 0 bases and J by 2 bases, with 9 bases between them. This CDR3 is built from 15 residues. Germline-derived CDR1 and CDR2 are SGHTA and FQGNSA. CDR3 DNA sequence: TGTGCCAGCAGCTTAGCGGGGCGCCACACAGATACGCAGTATTTT. Protein sequence: CASSLAGRHTDTQYF.

This rearrangement joins TRBV7-6 to TRBJ2-3; TRBD2 matches 9 bases. The CDR3 has 15 residues. Trimming took 5 bases from V and 4 from J; bases not matched to a gene: 7. Germline V gives CDR1 SGHVS, CDR2 FNYEAQ. CDR3 region: CASSPLSGSSDTQYF. In DNA form, the CDR3 reads TGTGCCAGCAGCCCACTTAGCGGGAGTTCAGATACGCAGTATTTT. Complete variable domain (other parts from reference TRBV7-6 and TRBJ2-3): GAGVSQSPRYKVTKRGQDVALRCDPISGHVSLYWYRQALGQGPEFLTYFNYEAQQDKSGLPNDRFSAERPEGSISTLTIQRTEQRDSAMYRCASSPLSGSSDTQYFGPGTRLTVL.

The genes are TRBV2 and TRBJ2-3; 7 bases fit TRBD2. Per germline, CDR1 SNHLY and CDR2 FYNNEI. The V gene end was trimmed by 4 bases and the J gene end by 4 bases; junction bases not matched to a gene: 5. This CDR3 is 14 amino acids long. Here the CDR3 reads CASSVASGADTQYF. The CDR3 bases are TGTGCCAGCAGTGTTGCGAGCGGGGCAGATACGCAGTATTTT. Full variable domain (outside the CDR3, taken from reference TRBV2 and TRBJ2-3): EPEVTQTPSHQVTQMGQEVILRCVPISNHLYFYWYRQILGQKVEFLVSFYNNEISEKSEIFDDQFSVERPDGSNFTLKIRSTKLEDSAMYFCASSVASGADTQYFGPGTRLTVL.

CDR3 coding DNA: TGTGCCAGCAGCTCCTCTAGCGGGAGAAGGTCAGATACGCAGTATTTT. The encoded protein is CASSSSSGRRSDTQYF. The chain carries TRBV5-6 and TRBJ2-3, with TRBD2 matching over 10 bases. Per germline, CDR1 SGHDT and CDR2 YYEEEE. The CDR3 covers 16 residues. The V gene end was trimmed by 3 bases and the J gene end by 4 bases; junction bases not matched to a gene: 8.

This chain links TRBV7-2 with TRBJ1-1; 10 bases fit TRBD1. This CDR3 has 15 residues. The trim removed 3 bases at V and 1 base at J, leaving 2 bases unmatched. Germline V gene sequence: CDR1 SGHTA, CDR2 FQGNSA. CDR3 DNA sequence: TGTGCCAGCAGCTTCAGGACAGGGGGGAACACTGAAGCTTTCTTT. Translating gives CASSFRTGGNTEAFF.

The chain is built from TRBV2 and TRBJ2-1, with no clear D. V lost 0 bases and J lost 7, with 7 bases in between. Germline V gene sequence: CDR1 SNHLY, CDR2 FYNNEI. The CDR3 loop spans 13 amino acids. The CDR3 is CASSEAFSNEQFF. CDR3 sequence (DNA): TGTGCCAGCAGTGAAGCGTTCTCTAATGAGCAGTTCTTC.

A single count supports this clone. The CDR3 bases are TGTGCCAGCAGCTTGTATGCAGGAGGCGGGGAGCAGTACTTC. Its protein product is CASSLYAGGGEQYF. The chain carries TRBV5-8 and TRBJ2-7; tentative D call: TRBD2 (5 bases). Germline values: CDR1 SGHTS, CDR2 YDEGEE. This CDR3 is 14 amino acids long. The V end was cut by 1 base, the J end by 7 bases, with 15 bases between. Drawing the rest from reference TRBV5-8 and TRBJ2-7, the complete variable domain is EAGVTQSPTHLIKTRGQQATLRCSPISGHTSVYWYQQALGLGLQFLLWYDEGEERNRGNFPPRFSGRQFPNYSSELNVNALELEDSALYLCASSLYAGGGEQYFGPGTRLTVT.

A single count supports this clone. The rearrangement links TRBV7-2 to TRBJ2-1, with a tentative D call TRBD1 (5 bases). From germline, CDR1 is SGHTA and CDR2 FQGNSA. Deletions cut 3 bases from V and 12 bases from J, with 12 bases between. The CDR3 is 12 amino acids. DNA of the CDR3: TGTGCCAGCAGCTTGGCAGGGTCCGGGCAGTTCTTC. It translates to CASSLAGSGQFF.